This entry lists 28 T cell receptor beta chains sequenced from one sample in a study of glioma-infiltrating T cells. The iRepertoire nested amplicon-rescue multiplex PCR amplified TCR alpha and beta CDR3s from RNA. TCRdb fed the multiplex PCR reads into MiXCR, producing one record per CDR3 protein. In the table there are roughly 20,000 distinct CDR3 sequences, under 30% of which are singletons. Sequencing was done on a sample of glioma tissue, nonneoplastic brain tissue, or PBMCs (not recorded which). The receptors come from a human donor with low-grade glioma or glioblastoma, undergoing nonglioma brain surgery, or in good health (not recorded which).

As concerns this clonotype: A much larger clone lies a single base off, so this may be a read error. J is TRBJ1-4 and V is TRBV20-1; a possible D gene is TRBD1 (5 bases). The CDR3 has 13 amino acids. Germline-derived CDR1 and CDR2 are DFQATT and SNEGSKA (reference sequence). The CDR3 DNA reads as TGCAGTGCTAGGGGGGTGGAGAATGAACAACTGTTTTTT. Translation: CSARGVENEQLFF.

This clonotype has at least ten counts. The CDR3 DNA reads TGTGCCAGCTCACGGGGGGGCAGGTACAATGAGCAGTTCTTC. The encoded protein is CASSRGGRYNEQFF. V usage is TRBV18 and J usage is TRBJ2-1; a weak D match, TRBD2 (7 bases). The germline gives CDR1 KGHSH, CDR2 LQKENI. The CDR3 covers 14 residues. V dropped 4 bases and J dropped 4 bases, with 11 bases sitting between them. The full variable domain, rest sourced from reference TRBV18 and TRBJ2-1, is NAGVMQNPRHLVRRRGQEARLRCSPMKGHSHVYWYRQLPEEGLKFMVYLQKENIIDESGMPKERFSAEFPKEGPSILRIQQVVRGDSAAYFCASSRGGRYNEQFFGPGTRLTVL.

Many counts were recorded for this clonotype. V and J are TRBV20-1 and TRBJ1-2; 7 bases match TRBD1. CDR1 is DFQATT and CDR2 is SNEGSKA in the germline V gene (reference sequence). The V segment lost 3 bases and the J segment 0 bases; nucleotides outside the gene matches: 7. The CDR3 loop spans 15 amino acids. The CDR3 DNA is TGCAGTGCTAGGCTCACAGGGGCAGCTAACTATGGCTACACCTTC. Its translation: CSARLTGAANYGYTF.

This clonotype was observed many times. CDR3: CSAARQYSNQPQHF. The DNA for the CDR3 is TGCAGTGCCGCGCGACAGTATAGCAATCAGCCCCAGCATTTT. This sequence joins TRBV20-1 and TRBJ1-5; possible D gene TRBD1, 5 bases. Trimming left V 6 bases short and J 0 bases short, with 12 bases between. CDR1 is DFQATT and CDR2 is SNEGSKA in the germline V gene (reference sequence). CDR3 length equals 14 residues.

The V call is TRBV6-2 or TRBV6-3, the J call TRBJ1-1; D ambiguous. The CDR3 contains 15 residues. Looked up from germline, CDR1 is MNHEY and CDR2 is SVGEGT. The V and J ends lost 3 bases and 4 bases respectively, with 15 bases between them. CDR3 in amino acids: CASSYGRQEGTEAFF. The CDR3 DNA reads TGTGCCAGCAGTTATGGGAGACAAGAAGGCACTGAAGCTTTCTTT.

This clonotype has a count of ten or more. The chain recombines TRBV10-2 with TRBJ2-1; TRBD1 might be the D (6 bases). Trimming stripped 2 bases from V and 3 bases from J, with 11 bases between. The CDR3 has 15 residues. CDR1 is WSHSY, CDR2 SAAADI, per germline. The DNA of the CDR3 is TGCGCCAGCAGTGAGATGACAGGAGACTACAATGAGCAGTTCTTC. It codes for CASSEMTGDYNEQFF.

This clonotype was observed a handful of times. J is TRBJ2-3 and V is TRBV7-9, with TRBD1 identical over 9 bases. The J segment lost 5 bases and the V segment lost 5 bases, leaving 5 bases of the junction unmatched. CDR3 length: 14 amino acids. From germline, CDR1 is SEHNR and CDR2 FQNEAQ (reference sequence). CDR3 bases: TGTGCCAGCAGCCCGACAGGGGGGCAAGATACGCAGTATTTT. Translating gives CASSPTGGQDTQYF.

The sample holds a few counts of this clonotype. This could be a read error, since a much larger clone is one nucleotide away. The chain recombines TRBV20-1 with TRBJ2-1, with 8 bases identical to TRBD1. There are 15 residues in the CDR3. Germline V lookup: CDR1 DFQATT, CDR2 SNEGSKA (reference sequence). J lost 4 bases, V lost 1 base, and 6 bases had no gene match. As DNA, the CDR3 is TGCAGTGCTAGAGGGGGCAGGGGGCTATACAATGAGCAGTTCTTC. Protein sequence: CSARGGRGLYNEQFF.

This clonotype has a count of ten or more. The genes are TRBV20-1 and TRBJ1-1; 9 bases map to TRBD1. After removal of 5 bases from V and 1 base from J, the junction contained 5 bases not matched to a gene. CDR1 is DFQATT and CDR2 is SNEGSKA in the germline V gene (reference sequence). The CDR3 totals 14 residues. The CDR3 DNA follows: TGCAGTGCTTATACAGGGGGCGCGAACACTGAAGCTTTCTTT. This gives the protein CSAYTGGANTEAFF.

This clonotype appeared many times. The V gene is TRBV27, the J gene TRBJ2-3, with 9 positions matching TRBD2. Germline loops: CDR1 MNHEY, CDR2 SMNVEV (reference sequence). The V segment lost 2 bases and the J segment 2 bases; nucleotides outside the gene matches: 8. The CDR3 has 17 amino acids. Here the CDR3 reads CASSLGVAGVNTDTQYF. CDR3 bases: TGTGCCAGCAGTTTAGGGGTAGCGGGGGTTAACACAGATACGCAGTATTTT.

The chain has TRBV27 and TRBJ2-1; D perhaps matches TRBD2 (6 bases). The CDR3 has 15 amino acids. Germline lookup yields CDR1 MNHEY and CDR2 SMNVEV (reference sequence). Trimming cost V 2 bases and J 3 bases, with 11 bases left between them. This CDR3 is CASSLTGGNYNEQFF. Here the CDR3 DNA reads TGTGCCAGCAGTTTAACGGGCGGGAACTACAATGAGCAGTTCTTC.

The table lists this clonotype with a few counts. The rearrangement joins TRBV12-3 or TRBV12-4 to TRBJ2-5; D is ambiguous. The CDR3 covers 13 residues. V gave up 7 bases and J gave up 5 bases, with 14 bases separating them. CDR3 nucleotides: TGTGCCAGCACCAAAATCGCATGGGAGACCCAGTACTTC. Amino acid sequence: CASTKIAWETQYF.

Worth noting for this clonotype: Germline and junction disagree at one end, which may indicate a read error. V gene TRBV4-3 combines with J gene TRBJ1-1; 8 bases agree with TRBD1. The CDR3 is made up of 13 amino acids. Per the germline V gene, CDR1 is LGHNA and CDR2 is YSLEER. The DNA for the CDR3 is TGCTCCAGCAGCCAGACCCAGGGGGCGGGGGCTTTCTTT. This sequence encodes CSSSQTQGAGAFF.

This clonotype was observed a few times. The chain employs TRBV19 and TRBJ1-2; 8 positions match TRBD1. After removal of 3 bases from V and 2 bases from J, the junction contained 8 bases not matched to a gene. Germline-derived CDR1 and CDR2 are LNHDA and SQIVND (reference sequence). The CDR3 has 16 amino acids. Written as DNA, the CDR3 is TGTGCCAGTAGTATTGGGCAGGGGGCTACAAACTATGGCTACACCTTC. Its translation: CASSIGQGATNYGYTF. Full variable domain (rest looked up from reference TRBV19 and TRBJ1-2): DGGITQSPKYLFRKEGQNVTLSCEQNLNHDAMYWYRQDPGQGLRLIYYSQIVNDFQKGDIAEGYSVSREKKESFPLTVTSAQKNPTAFYLCASSIGQGATNYGYTFGSGTRLTVV.

This clonotype showed up just a few times. This sequence joins TRBV12-3 or TRBV12-4 and TRBJ1-2; a possible D gene is TRBD1 (5 bases). Trimming left V 5 bases short and J 4 bases short, with 17 bases between. The CDR3 is 15 amino acids. The CDR3 nucleotides are TGTGCCAGCAGTCCCAACCCGGGACGGTCCTATGGCTACACCTTC. This codes for CASSPNPGRSYGYTF.

Ten or more counts support this clonotype. Without the conserved terminal phenylalanine or tryptophan, this CDR3 likely stems from a read error. The limits of the CDR3 on the DNA are not certain, so only TCRdb's listed CDR3 is given. The chain links TRBV28 to TRBJ2-7; TRBD1, as called in the table, went unchecked against the DNA. From germline, CDR1 is MDHEN and CDR2 SYDVKM. The CDR3 has 11 residues if both end residues are counted. This CDR3 is CASSLGGAISL.

Many counts were recorded for this clonotype. CDR3 region: CASSAEQDLNQPQHF. The CDR3 region has the DNA TGTGCCAGCAGTGCGGAACAGGACTTAAATCAGCCCCAGCATTTT. The chain carries TRBV2 and TRBJ1-5, with a tentative D call TRBD1 (5 bases). This CDR3 spans 15 amino acids. Per germline, CDR1 SNHLY and CDR2 FYNNEI. Trimming took 4 bases from V and 4 from J, leaving 14 bases between them.

The chain employs TRBV7-8 and TRBJ2-2; TRBD1 aligns across 9 bases. This CDR3 contains 15 residues. The V and J ends lost 5 bases and 4 bases, in that order; junction bases with no gene match: 5. Germline CDR1 and CDR2: SGHVS and FQNEAQ. Written as DNA, the CDR3 is TGTGCCAGCAGCCAGGGACAGGGAGGCACCGGGGAGCTGTTTTTT. Translated, it gives CASSQGQGGTGELFF.

This clonotype was detected a few times. This chain uses TRBV6-2 or TRBV6-3 with TRBJ2-6; tentatively, D is TRBD1 (8 bases). Germline V gene sequence: CDR1 MNHEY, CDR2 SVGEGT. The CDR3 sequence is 21 residues long. V lost 5 bases to trimming and J lost 1 base, with 27 bases between them. CDR3 coding DNA: TGTGCCAGCAGTGACGGACAGGGAGGGAAACTATATAATTCTGGGGCCAACGTCCTGACTTTC. Amino acids: CASSDGQGGKLYNSGANVLTF.

V and J are TRBV5-1 and TRBJ2-1; 9 bases fit TRBD2. The CDR3 loop spans 16 amino acids. CDR1 and CDR2 from the germline V gene are SGHRS and YFSETQ. With 4 bases clipped from V and 0 bases from J, the junction kept 5 bases outside the gene matches. The CDR3 region has the DNA TGCGCCAGCAGCCGCCGACTAGCGGCCTCCTACAATGAGCAGTTCTTC. Translated: CASSRRLAASYNEQFF.

Notes on this clonotype: A read error may be the cause here, since a much bigger clone is one base away. V gene TRBV4-1 combines with J gene TRBJ2-1; 13 bases are shared with TRBD2. The CDR3 totals 17 residues. Germline V gene lookup returns CDR1 MGHRA and CDR2 YSYEKL. The chain's CDR3 is CAGSPLTPGLAGNEQFF. CDR3 coding DNA: TGCGCCGGCAGCCCCCTCACGCCGGGACTAGCGGGAAATGAGCAGTTCTTC.

Sample share makes this clonotype medium-sized. The chain carries TRBV6-2 or TRBV6-3 and TRBJ1-2, with D possibly matching TRBD1 (5 bases). The CDR3 has 13 residues. Germline CDR1 and CDR2: MNHEY and SVGEGT. The V end was cut by 0 bases, the J end by 6 bases, with 8 bases between. CDR3 residues: CASSYSDINGYTF. CDR3 in DNA: TGTGCCAGCAGTTACTCGGACATAAATGGCTACACCTTC.

In regard to this clonotype: This could be a read error, since a much larger clone is one nucleotide away. The chain is built from TRBV28 and TRBJ1-5; D perhaps matches TRBD1 (6 bases). Germline V gives CDR1 MDHEN, CDR2 SYDVKM. The CDR3 contains 15 residues. DNA for the CDR3: TGTGTCAGCACCAAGGGGGGGTATAGCAATCAGCCCCAGCATTTT. Translating it yields CVSTKGGYSNQPQHF.

There are many counts of this clonotype. This chain links TRBV6-6 with TRBJ2-2; D tentatively reads TRBD1 or TRBD2 (5 bases each). Germline V gene lookup returns CDR1 MNHNY and CDR2 SVGAGI (reference sequence). Trimming pared 0 bases from V and 6 bases from J, leaving 14 bases between. The CDR3 runs to 16 residues. For the CDR3, the DNA is TGTGCCAGCAGTTACTCGGGATCGGGGACGCCCGGGGAGCTGTTTTTT. It specifies CASSYSGSGTPGELFF.

At least ten counts were recorded for this clonotype. The J gene is TRBJ1-1, the V gene TRBV10-3; 9 bases agree with TRBD1. This CDR3 is built from 13 residues. Germline V lookup: CDR1 ENHRY, CDR2 SYGVKD. The J segment lost 2 bases and the V segment lost 10 bases, leaving 5 bases of the junction unmatched. The CDR3 sequence: CASSGQGNTEAFF. Here the CDR3 DNA reads TGTGCCAGCTCGGGACAGGGTAACACTGAAGCTTTCTTT.

This clonotype has at least ten counts. In nucleotides, the CDR3 is TGTGCCAGCAGCCTCCAAGCGGGGGGAGGAGATACGCAGTATTTT. It translates to CASSLQAGGGDTQYF. This chain links TRBV3-1 with TRBJ2-3; TRBD2 agrees at 9 bases. V dropped 4 bases and J dropped 5; count of bases not matched to a gene: 7. From germline, CDR1 is LGHDT and CDR2 YNNKEL (reference sequence). The CDR3 is 15 amino acids.

There are many counts of this clonotype. The rearrangement uses TRBV28 and TRBJ1-5, with TRBD1 matching over 10 bases. With 6 bases clipped from V and 3 bases from J, the junction kept 8 bases outside the gene matches. The CDR3 is 16 residues long. CDR1 and CDR2 (germline): MDHEN, SYDVKM. The DNA for the CDR3 is TGTGCCAGCAGCCCCCTGGACAGGGGGTACAATCAGCCCCAGCATTTT. Its translation is CASSPLDRGYNQPQHF.

This clonotype was recorded many times. V gene TRBV20-1 combines with J gene TRBJ2-3, with D possibly called TRBD1 or TRBD2 (5 bases each). The germline V and J ends were trimmed by 4 bases and 4 bases, with 21 bases remaining between them. The germline CDR1 and CDR2 sequences are DFQATT and SNEGSKA (reference sequence). The CDR3 loop spans 16 amino acids. Here the CDR3 reads CSATATRGWGADTQYF. DNA for the CDR3: TGCAGTGCTACCGCTACGAGGGGATGGGGCGCAGATACGCAGTATTTT.